The TCR beta chain under discussion was sequenced for a study of liver allograft versus peripheral blood T cells. Looking at the study overall: The authors compared T cell receptor repertoires in transplanted livers with those in the peripheral blood of recipients.

On this clonotype: One base away lies a much larger clone, so this may be a sequencing read error.

TCRdb independently ran MiXCR on the reads; one entry per CDR3 protein. The sample shows some 3,500 distinct CDR3 sequences, about a sixth of them seen only once. Germline V gives CDR1 SGHDT, CDR2 YYEEEE. This CDR3 is 14 amino acids long. The chain links TRBV5-6 to TRBJ1-1, with TRBD1 identical over 8 bases. The sequence was obtained from a human patient who had a liver transplant. Part of the T cells may come from the graft donor. CDR3 residues: CGSRRQGRNTEAFF. DNA for the CDR3: TGTGGCAGCAGGCGACAGGGGCGGAACACTGAAGCTTTCTTT. Based on the CDR3 plus reference TRBV5-6 and TRBJ1-1, the full variable domain is DAGVTQSPTHLIKTRGQQVTLRCSPKSGHDTVSWYQQALGQGPQFIFQYYEEEERQRGNFPDRFSGHQFPNYSSELNVNALLLGDSALYLCGSRRQGRNTEAFFGQGTRLTVV.